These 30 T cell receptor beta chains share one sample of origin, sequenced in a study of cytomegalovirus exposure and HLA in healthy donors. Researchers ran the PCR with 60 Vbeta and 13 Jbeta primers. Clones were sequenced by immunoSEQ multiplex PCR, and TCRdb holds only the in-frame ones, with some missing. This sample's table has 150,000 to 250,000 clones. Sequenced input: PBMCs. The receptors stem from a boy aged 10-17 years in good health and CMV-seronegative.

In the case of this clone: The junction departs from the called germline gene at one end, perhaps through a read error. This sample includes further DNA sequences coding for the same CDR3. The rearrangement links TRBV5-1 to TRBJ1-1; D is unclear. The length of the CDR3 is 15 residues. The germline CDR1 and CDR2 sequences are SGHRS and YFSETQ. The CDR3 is CASRYGAGMNTEAFF. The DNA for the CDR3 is TGCGCCAGCAGATACGGAGCGGGCATGAACACTGAGGCTTTCTTT.

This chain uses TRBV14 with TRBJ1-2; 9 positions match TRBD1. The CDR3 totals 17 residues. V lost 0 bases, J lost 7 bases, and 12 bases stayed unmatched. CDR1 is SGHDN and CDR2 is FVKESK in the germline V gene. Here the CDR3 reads CASSQDGGGQGPGGYTF. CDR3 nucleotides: TGTGCCAGCAGCCAAGATGGTGGGGGACAGGGCCCAGGTGGCTACACCTTC.

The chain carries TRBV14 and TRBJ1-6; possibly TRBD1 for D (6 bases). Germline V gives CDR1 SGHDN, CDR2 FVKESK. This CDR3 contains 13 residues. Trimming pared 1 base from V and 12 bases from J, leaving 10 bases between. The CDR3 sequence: CASSQVTGQPLHF. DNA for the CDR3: TGTGCCAGCAGCCAAGTTACAGGGCAACCCCTCCACTTT.

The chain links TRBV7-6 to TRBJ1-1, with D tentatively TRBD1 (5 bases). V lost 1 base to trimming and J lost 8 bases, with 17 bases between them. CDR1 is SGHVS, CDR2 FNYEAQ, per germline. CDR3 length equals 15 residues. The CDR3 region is CASSLVVVGGGEAFF. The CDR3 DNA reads TGTGCCAGCAGCTTAGTGGTTGTGGGGGGTGGAGAAGCTTTCTTT.

DNA of the CDR3: TGTGCCAGCAGCTCGTCGACTAGCATACAGACCCAGTACTTC. Amino acid sequence: CASSSSTSIQTQYF. The chain links TRBV7-2 to TRBJ2-5; 7 bases line up with TRBD2. Germline V gives CDR1 SGHTA, CDR2 FQGNSA. Trimming took 4 bases from V and 6 from J; bases not matched to a gene: 8. CDR3 length equals 14 residues.

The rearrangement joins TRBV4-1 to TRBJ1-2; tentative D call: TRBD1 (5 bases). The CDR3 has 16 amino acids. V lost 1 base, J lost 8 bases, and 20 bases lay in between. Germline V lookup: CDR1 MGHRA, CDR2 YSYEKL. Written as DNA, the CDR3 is TGCGCCAGCAGCCAAGTAGAGGCCAGGGAAAGTGAAGGCTACACCTTC. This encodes CASSQVEARESEGYTF.

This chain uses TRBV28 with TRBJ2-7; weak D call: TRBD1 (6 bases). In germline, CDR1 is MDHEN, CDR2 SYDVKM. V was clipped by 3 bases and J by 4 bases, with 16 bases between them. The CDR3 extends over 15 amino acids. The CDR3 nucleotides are TGTGCCAGCAGTTTCGTCTGGGGGCGAATATACGAGCAGTACTTC. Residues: CASSFVWGRIYEQYF.

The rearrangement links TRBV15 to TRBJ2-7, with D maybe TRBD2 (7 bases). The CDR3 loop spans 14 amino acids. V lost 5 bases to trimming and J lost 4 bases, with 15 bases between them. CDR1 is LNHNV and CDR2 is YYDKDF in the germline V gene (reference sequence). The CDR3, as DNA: TGTGCCACCAGCCCCCAAGGGAGGGGGTACGAGCAGTACTTC. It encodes CATSPQGRGYEQYF.

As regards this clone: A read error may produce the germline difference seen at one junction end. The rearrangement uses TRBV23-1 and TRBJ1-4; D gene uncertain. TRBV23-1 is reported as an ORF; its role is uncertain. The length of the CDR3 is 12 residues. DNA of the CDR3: TGCGCCAGCAGTCAACCTACGCCAAAAACTGTTTTT. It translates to CASSQPTPKTVF.

The chain's CDR3 is CASSVRSLTDTQYF. The CDR3 DNA is TGTGCCAGCAGCGTCCGGTCTCTCACAGATACGCAGTATTTT. The chain recombines TRBV9 with TRBJ2-3; D call uncertain. Per germline, CDR1 SGDLS and CDR2 YYNGEE. The CDR3 consists of 14 residues. Between the trimmed V and J ends, which lost 2 bases and 2 bases, there was a span of 9 bases. Full variable domain (remainder filled in from reference TRBV9 and TRBJ2-3): DSGVTQTPKHLITATGQRVTLRCSPRSGDLSVYWYQQSLDQGLQFLIQYYNGEERAKGNILERFSAQQFPDLHSELNLSSLELGDSALYFCASSVRSLTDTQYFGPGTRLTVL.

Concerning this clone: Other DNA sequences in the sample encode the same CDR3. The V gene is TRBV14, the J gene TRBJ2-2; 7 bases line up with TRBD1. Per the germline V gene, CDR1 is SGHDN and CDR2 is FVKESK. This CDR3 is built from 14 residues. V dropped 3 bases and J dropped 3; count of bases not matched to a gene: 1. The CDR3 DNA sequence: TGTGCCAGCAGCCAGGGACAGTACACCGGGGAGCTGTTTTTT. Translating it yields CASSQGQYTGELFF.

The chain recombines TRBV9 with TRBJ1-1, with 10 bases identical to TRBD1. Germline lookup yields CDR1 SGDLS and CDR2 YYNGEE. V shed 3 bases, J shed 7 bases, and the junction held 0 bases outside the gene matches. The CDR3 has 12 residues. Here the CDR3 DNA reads TGTGCCAGCAGCGGGACAGGGGGTGAAGCTTTCTTT. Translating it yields CASSGTGGEAFF.

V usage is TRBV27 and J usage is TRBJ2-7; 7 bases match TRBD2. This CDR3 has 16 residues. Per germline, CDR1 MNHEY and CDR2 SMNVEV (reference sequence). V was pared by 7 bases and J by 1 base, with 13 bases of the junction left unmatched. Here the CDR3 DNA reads TGTGCCAGCAAAATGATCGGGACTAAGGGGTCCTACGAGCAGTACTTC. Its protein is CASKMIGTKGSYEQYF.

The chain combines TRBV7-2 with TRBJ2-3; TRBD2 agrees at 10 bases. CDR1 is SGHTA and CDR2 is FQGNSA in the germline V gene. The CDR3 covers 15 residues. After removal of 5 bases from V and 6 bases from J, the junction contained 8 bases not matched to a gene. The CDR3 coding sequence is TGTGCCAGCAGCCGCTGGGGTAGCGGGGGGGATACGCAGTATTTT. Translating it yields CASSRWGSGGDTQYF.

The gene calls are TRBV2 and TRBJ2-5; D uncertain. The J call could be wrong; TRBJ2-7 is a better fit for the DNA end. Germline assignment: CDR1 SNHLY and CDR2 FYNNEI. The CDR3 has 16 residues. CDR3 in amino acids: CASSEVYSISSYEQYF. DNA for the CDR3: TGTGCCAGCAGTGAAGTCTACAGTATCTCGTCCTACGAGCAGTACTTC.

In nucleotides, the CDR3 is TGTGCCAGCAGCTCCCGGGACAGGGGCGCTGAAGCTTTCTTT. As protein: CASSSRDRGAEAFF. This sequence joins TRBV13 and TRBJ1-1; TRBD1 aligns across 10 bases. Germline V gene lookup returns CDR1 PRHDT and CDR2 FYEKMQ (reference sequence). The CDR3 spans 14 residues. V was pared by 4 bases and J by 6 bases, with 5 bases of the junction left unmatched.

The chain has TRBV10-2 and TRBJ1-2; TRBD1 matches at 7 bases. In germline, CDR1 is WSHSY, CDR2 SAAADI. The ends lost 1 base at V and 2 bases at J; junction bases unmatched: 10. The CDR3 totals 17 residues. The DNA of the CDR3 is TGCGCCAGCAGTGAGTGGATTTCGGGACAGATAAACTATGGCTACACCTTC. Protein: CASSEWISGQINYGYTF.

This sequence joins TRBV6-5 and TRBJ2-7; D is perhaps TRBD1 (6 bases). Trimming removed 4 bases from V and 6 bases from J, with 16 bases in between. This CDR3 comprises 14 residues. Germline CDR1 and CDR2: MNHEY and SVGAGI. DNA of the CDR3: TGTGCCAGCAGTTTTTACAGGGTACCCCTCGAGCAGTACTTC. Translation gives CASSFYRVPLEQYF.

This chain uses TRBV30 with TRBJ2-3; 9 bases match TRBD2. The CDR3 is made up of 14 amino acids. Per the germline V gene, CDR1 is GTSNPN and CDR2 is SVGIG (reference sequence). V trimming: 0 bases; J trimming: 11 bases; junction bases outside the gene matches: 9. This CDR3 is CAWSVGLAPNMQYF. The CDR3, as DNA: TGTGCCTGGAGTGTGGGACTAGCTCCTAATATGCAGTATTTT.

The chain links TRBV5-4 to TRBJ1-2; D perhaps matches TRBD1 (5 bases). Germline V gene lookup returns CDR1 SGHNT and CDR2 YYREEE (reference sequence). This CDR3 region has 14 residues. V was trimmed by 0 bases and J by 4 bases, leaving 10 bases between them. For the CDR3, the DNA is TGTGCCAGCAGCTTGGATTACGGGGGCTATGGCTACACCTTC. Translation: CASSLDYGGYGYTF.

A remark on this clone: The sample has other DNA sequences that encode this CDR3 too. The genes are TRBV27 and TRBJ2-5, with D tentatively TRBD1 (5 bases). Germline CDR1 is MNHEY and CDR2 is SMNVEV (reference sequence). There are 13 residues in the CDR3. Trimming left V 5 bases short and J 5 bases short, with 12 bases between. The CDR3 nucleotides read TGTGCCAGCAGTCCTAGGGGTCGGGAGACCCAGTACTTC. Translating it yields CASSPRGRETQYF.

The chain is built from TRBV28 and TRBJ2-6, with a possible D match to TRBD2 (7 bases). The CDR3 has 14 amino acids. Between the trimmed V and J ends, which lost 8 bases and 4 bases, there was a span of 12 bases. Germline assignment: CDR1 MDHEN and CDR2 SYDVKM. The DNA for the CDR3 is TGTGCCAGCCGCGCGGGGGCCGGGGCCAACGTCCTGACTTTC. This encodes CASRAGAGANVLTF.

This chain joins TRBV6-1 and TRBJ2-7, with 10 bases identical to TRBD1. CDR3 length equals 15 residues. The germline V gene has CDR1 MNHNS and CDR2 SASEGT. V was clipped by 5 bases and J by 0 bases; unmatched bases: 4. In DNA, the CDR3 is TGTGCCAGCAGTAGACGGGACAGGGGCTCCTACGAGCAGTACTTC. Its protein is CASSRRDRGSYEQYF.

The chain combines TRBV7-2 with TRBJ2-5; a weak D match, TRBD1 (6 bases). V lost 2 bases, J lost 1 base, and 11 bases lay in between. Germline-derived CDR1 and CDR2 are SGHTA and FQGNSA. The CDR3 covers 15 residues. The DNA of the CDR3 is TGTGCCAGCAGCTTATTAGGGGGACCCCAAGAGACCCAGTACTTC. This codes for CASSLLGGPQETQYF.

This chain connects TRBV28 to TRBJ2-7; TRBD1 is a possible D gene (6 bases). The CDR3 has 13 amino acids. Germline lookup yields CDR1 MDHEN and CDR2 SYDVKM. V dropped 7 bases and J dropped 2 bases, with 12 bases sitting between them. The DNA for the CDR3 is TGTGCCAGCATCGAGGGGGAAACCTACGAGCAGTACTTC. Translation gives CASIEGETYEQYF.

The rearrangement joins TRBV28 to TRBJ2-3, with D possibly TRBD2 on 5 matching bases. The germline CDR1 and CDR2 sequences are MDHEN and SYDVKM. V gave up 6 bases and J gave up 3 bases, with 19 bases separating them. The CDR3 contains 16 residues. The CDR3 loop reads CASSPTEGGRTDTQYF. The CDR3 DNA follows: TGTGCCAGCAGCCCCACCGAGGGCGGAAGAACAGATACGCAGTATTTT.

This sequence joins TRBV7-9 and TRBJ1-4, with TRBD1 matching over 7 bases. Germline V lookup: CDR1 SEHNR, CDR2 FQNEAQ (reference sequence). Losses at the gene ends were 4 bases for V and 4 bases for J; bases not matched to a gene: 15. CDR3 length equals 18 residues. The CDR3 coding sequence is TGTGCCAGCAGCTCATTTTTTGGGGGGACAGCTTATAATGAAAAACTGTTTTTT. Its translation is CASSSFFGGTAYNEKLFF.

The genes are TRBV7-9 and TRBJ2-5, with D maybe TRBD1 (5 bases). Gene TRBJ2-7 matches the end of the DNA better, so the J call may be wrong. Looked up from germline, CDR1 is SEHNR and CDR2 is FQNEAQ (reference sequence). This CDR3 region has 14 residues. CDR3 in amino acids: CASSLGGALNEQYF. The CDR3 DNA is TGTGCCAGCAGCTTAGGGGGCGCCCTGAACGAGCAGTACTTC.

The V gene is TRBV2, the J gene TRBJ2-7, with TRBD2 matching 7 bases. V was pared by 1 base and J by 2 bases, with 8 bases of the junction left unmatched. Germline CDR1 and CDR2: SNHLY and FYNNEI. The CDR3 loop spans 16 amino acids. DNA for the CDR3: TGTGCCAGCAGTGAAGGAGGGAGGGTTTACCCCTACGAGCAGTACTTC. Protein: CASSEGGRVYPYEQYF.

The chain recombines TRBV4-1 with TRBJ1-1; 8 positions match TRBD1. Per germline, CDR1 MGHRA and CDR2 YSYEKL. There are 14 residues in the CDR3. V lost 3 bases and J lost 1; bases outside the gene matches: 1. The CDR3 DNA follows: TGCGCCAGCAGCCACGGACAGGGGAACACTGAAGCTTTCTTT. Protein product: CASSHGQGNTEAFF.